This T cell receptor beta chain was sequenced during a study of T cells in Graves' hyperthyroidism and ophthalmopathy. Notes on the study in general: Ophthalmopathy got predicted by the model a median about six months before its onset.

In germline, CDR1 is LNHDA, CDR2 SQIVND (reference sequence). V was clipped by 6 bases and J by 6 bases, with 12 bases between them. The CDR3 runs 13 residues. TCR beta CDR3 regions were amplified from RNA transcripts. TCR CDR3 underwent first-round RT-PCR with the HTBI primer set. A single record per CDR3 protein comes from TCRdb applying MiXCR to the multiplex PCR reads. The repertoire holds roughly 800,000 distinct CDR3 sequences, with 38% as singletons. Of note for this clonotype: Its matching antigen is unknown.

Source material for PBMCs was 9 to 10 ml fresh peripheral blood. V usage is TRBV19 and J usage is TRBJ1-5, with D tentatively TRBD1 (6 bases). This TCR was recovered from a man between 18 and 35 years old with Graves' hyperthyroidism. Sequenced input: blood. CDR3 residues: CASSNRETQPQHF. The CDR3 DNA reads TGTGCCAGTAGCAACAGGGAGACTCAGCCCCAGCATTTT.